This entry concerns a single T cell receptor beta chain. The antigen remains undetermined. Some clones are missing from TCRdb's copy, which holds only in-frame ones; the method was immunoSEQ multiplex PCR. This sample yields about 1 million clones, of which about three quarters are seen a single time; about 1.5% belongs to the top ten. The data belong to a study of shared clonotypes between healthy human individuals. About the research overall: Donor composition was a couple of women and a few men, aged 18 to 49. Findings of the study overall: For naive CD4 cells, roughly 5% of clonotypes were shared across a handful of donors.

Germline loops: CDR1 SGHTA, CDR2 FQGNSA. The CDR3 contains 14 residues. V lost 3 bases, J lost 7 bases, and 13 bases lay in between. Sequencing used memory CD4+ T cells sorted from blood. Subset here: CD45RA-negative fraction. This clonotype was obtained from a man aged 18 to 35 in good health. This chain uses TRBV7-2 with TRBJ1-5; D is uncertain. The CDR3 sequence is CASSFTPAGQPQHF. Here the CDR3 DNA reads TGTGCCAGCAGCTTTACCCCAGCGGGCCAGCCCCAGCATTTT.